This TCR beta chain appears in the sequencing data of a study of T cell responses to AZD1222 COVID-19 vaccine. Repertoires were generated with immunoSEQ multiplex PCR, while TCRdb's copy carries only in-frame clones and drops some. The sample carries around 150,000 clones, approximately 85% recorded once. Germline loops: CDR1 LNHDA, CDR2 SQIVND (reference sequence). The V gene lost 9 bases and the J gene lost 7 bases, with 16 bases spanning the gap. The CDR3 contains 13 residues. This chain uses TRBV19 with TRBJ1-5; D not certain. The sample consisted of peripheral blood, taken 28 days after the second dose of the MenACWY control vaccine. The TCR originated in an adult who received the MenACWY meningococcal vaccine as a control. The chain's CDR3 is CASNFLGLQPQHF. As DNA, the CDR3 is TGTGCCAGCAATTTTCTTGGGTTACAGCCCCAGCATTTT.